The 2 T cell receptor beta chains below all came from one sample that was sequenced in a study of shared clonotypes between healthy human individuals. It was CD45RO-negative cells, positively selected for CCR7, that made up naive CD8 cells, with terminally differentiated effector memory CD45RA+ cells excluded. TCRdb's copy holds only in-frame clones and misses some; the assay was immunoSEQ multiplex PCR. The repertoire holds approximately 2,200,000 clones, with approximately 94% as singletons. The sequencing sample was made of naive CD8+ T cells from PBMCs. The receptors shown here come from a man younger than 30 in good health. Some clones in this sample may be carry-over from other donors' samples.

The chain recombines TRBV7-3 with TRBJ1-2; D remains ambiguous. The CDR3 is 16 residues long. The V end was cut by 5 bases, the J end by 0 bases, with 16 bases between. Looked up from germline, CDR1 is SGHTA and CDR2 is FQGTGA. The CDR3 DNA reads as TGTGCCAGCAGCCCCCAATCGGACCGCTCTAACTATGGCTACACCTTC. As protein: CASSPQSDRSNYGYTF. The full variable domain, completed using reference TRBV7-3 and TRBJ1-2, is GAGVSQTPSNKVTEKGKYVELRCDPISGHTALYWYRQSLGQGPEFLIYFQGTGAADDSGLPNDRFFAVRPEGSVSTLKIQRTERGDSAVYLCASSPQSDRSNYGYTFGSGTRLTVV.

The chain carries TRBV7-6 and TRBJ2-7, with D perhaps TRBD1 (5 bases). The CDR3 extends over 14 amino acids. Deletions cut 5 bases from V and 5 bases from J, with 16 bases between. Germline V gives CDR1 SGHVS, CDR2 FNYEAQ. This CDR3 is CASSTRVGVDEQYF. The CDR3 nucleotides are TGTGCCAGCAGCACCAGAGTAGGGGTGGACGAGCAGTACTTC.